What follows is one T cell receptor beta chain and its context. Its antigen remains undetermined. Mismatch with germline at one junction end may stem from a read error. The data stem from a study of monozygotic twins with cystic fibrosis (dated by TCRdb to the early 2020s). For context, the study as a whole: Barcoded libraries were prepared with about 16 PCR cycles from three micrograms of fragmented DNA. Data for three of the twin pairs had been reported previously in another context. The study compared TCR beta repertoires within and between 16 monozygotic twin pairs with cystic fibrosis to assess genetic influence on V and J gene usage. On the day of blood sampling, twins were ranked among 1,100 or so cohort participants for weight-for-height and for FEVPerc (FEV1 disease centile). The cohort comprised ten female and six male twin pairs aged roughly 2.0 to 40 years, median around 9 years, mostly children and adolescents.

Following the manufacturer's instructions, TCR beta CDR3 regions were amplified by multiplex PCR with the immunoSEQ immune profiling system. Sequencing was performed on an Illumina NextSeq system. The authors processed their data as follows. Sequence data were processed on the immunoSEQ Analyzer platform, and clonality was computed as the square root of Simpson's index of productive rearrangements. V and J usage similarity was measured by Jensen-Shannon distance, and CDR3 generation probabilities were computed with OLGA. Shared CDR3 sequences were searched against the immuneACCESS database (August 2020) and VDJdb (December 2020). The source is immuneACCESS, and TCRdb retained only in-frame sequences with V and J called. Part of the clones is not carried over; for the studies checked, unresolved V genes explain less than half of this, and the remainder is unexplained. That table gives V, J and clone size, and the DNA gave D and trimming. In this sample the table shows around 25,000 clones, roughly 96% of which occur a single time. Jointly, the top ten make up approximately 3% of the sample.

Spanning cysteine to phenylalanine, the CDR3 consists of 15 amino acids. The only DNA kept is the CDR3, 45 bases in frame from the first base. CDR1 and CDR2 are read off the germline V gene as MNHEY and SVGAGI. Overall study outcomes, separate from this receptor: The cohort was small, and no association was found between shared CDR3 numbers and age, concordance or disease severity. The greatest similarity to the co-twin was observed for V gene usage in 13 of 16 pairs and for J usage in 8 of 16 pairs, which suggested genetic constraints. Nucleotide-identical clonotype sharing was significantly higher within monozygotic CF twin pairs than between unrelated CF individuals (P = 0.000026, Mann-Whitney). Simpson clonality was generally low (median about 0.0087), suggesting a naive-dominated repertoire, with higher clonality in the most severely affected patients.

The twin pairs came from the European Cystic Fibrosis Twin and Sibling Study Cohort, which recruited patients from about 160 CF clinics across 14 European countries. Zygosity and CFTR genotype were verified in-house, and zygosity was tested by multiplex PCR of nine short tandem repeat loci. Peripheral blood was sampled from each twin, and clinical parameters were recorded on the day of blood sampling. Phenol/chloroform extraction was used to isolate genomic DNA from peripheral blood cells, and the DNA was then kept in TE buffer at 4 degrees C. The receptor's source is a girl between 2 and 10 years old with cystic fibrosis. Recombination linked TRBV6-5 to TRBJ2-1, with 8 junctional bases fitting TRBD2. The sample comprised blood. The CDR3 in this case is CASSYSGGNYNEQFF. The DNA is TGTGCCAGTAGTTACTCGGGGGGGAATTACAATGAGCAGTTCTTC.